This record concerns one T cell receptor (beta chain) sequence. The entry originates in a study of PD-L1 blockade in urothelial cancer. For the study at large: Male sex and bladder-origin urothelial cancer were recorded for about 85% of the roughly 30 patients. Investigators checked blood 3 weeks (second dose) and 6 weeks after treatment start. A median of approximately 140,000 T cells was found in the blood samples.

This CDR3 spans 16 amino acids. Per the germline V gene, CDR1 is LGHNA and CDR2 is YNFKEQ. Trimming removed 1 base at V and 2 bases at J, with 13 bases between. For each patient, 1 to 8 samples were obtained, pretreatment and on-treatment. Repertoires were generated with immunoSEQ multiplex PCR, while TCRdb's copy carries only in-frame clones and drops some. The data contain more than 65,000 clones, roughly nine tenths of them singletons. V and J are TRBV4-2 and TRBJ2-3; D gene uncertain. Sequenced material: PBMCs, taken around atezolizumab (anti-PD-L1) treatment. This clonotype was obtained from a woman aged 70-85 years with urothelial cancer. The CDR3 is CASSQVTAGTTDTQYF. The CDR3 DNA sequence: TGTGCCAGCAGCCAAGTTACCGCAGGCACCACAGATACGCAGTATTTT.